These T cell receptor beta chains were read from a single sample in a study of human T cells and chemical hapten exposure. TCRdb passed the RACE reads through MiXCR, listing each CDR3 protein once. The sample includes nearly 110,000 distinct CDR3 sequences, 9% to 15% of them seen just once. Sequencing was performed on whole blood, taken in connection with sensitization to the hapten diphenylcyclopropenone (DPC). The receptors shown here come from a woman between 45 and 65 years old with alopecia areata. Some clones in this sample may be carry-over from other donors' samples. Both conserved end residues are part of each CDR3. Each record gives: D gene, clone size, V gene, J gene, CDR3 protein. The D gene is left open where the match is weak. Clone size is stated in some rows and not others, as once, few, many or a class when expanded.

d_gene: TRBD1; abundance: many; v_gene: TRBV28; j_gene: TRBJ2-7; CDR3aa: CASHGTGYEQYF
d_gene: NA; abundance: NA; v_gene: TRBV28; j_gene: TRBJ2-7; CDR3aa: CASSSLAVVYPYEQYF
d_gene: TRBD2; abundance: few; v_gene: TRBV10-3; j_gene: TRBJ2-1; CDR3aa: CAISDPRGGARGNEQFF
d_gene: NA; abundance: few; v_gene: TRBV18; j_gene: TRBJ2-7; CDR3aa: CASSPTSLGEQYF
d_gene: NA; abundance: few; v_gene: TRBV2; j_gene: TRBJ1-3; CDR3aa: CGGGGSGNTIYF
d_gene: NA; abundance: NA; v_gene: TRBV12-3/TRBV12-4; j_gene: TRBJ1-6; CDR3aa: CASSLKGTYSPLHF
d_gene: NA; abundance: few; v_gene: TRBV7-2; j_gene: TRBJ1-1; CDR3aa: CASSLVTAANTEAFF
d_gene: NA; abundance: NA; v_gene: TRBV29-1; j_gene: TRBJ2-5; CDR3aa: CSVDRVRGKTQYF
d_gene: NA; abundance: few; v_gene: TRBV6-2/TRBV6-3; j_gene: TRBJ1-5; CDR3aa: CASSEPLQPQHF
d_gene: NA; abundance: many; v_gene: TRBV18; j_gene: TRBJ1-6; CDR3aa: CASSPQGDSPLHF
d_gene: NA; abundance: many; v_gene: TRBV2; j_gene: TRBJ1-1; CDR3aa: CASSDLGLAEAFF
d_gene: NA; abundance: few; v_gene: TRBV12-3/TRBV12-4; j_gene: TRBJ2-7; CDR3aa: CASSLRATYEQYF
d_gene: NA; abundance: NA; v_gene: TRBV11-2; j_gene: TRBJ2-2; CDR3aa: CASSLVRAPGGLFF
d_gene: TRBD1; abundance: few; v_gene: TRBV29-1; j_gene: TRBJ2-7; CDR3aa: CSVGGTGDYEQYF
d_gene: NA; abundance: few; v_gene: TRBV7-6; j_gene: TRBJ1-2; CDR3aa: CASSSSTGGGGYTF
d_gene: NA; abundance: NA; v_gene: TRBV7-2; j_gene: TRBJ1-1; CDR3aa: CASSIGDYTEAFF
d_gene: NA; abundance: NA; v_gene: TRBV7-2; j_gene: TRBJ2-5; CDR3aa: CASSRLRGRQETQYF
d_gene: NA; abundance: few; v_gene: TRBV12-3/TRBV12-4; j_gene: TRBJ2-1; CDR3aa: CASSLGLMTGVGHEQFF
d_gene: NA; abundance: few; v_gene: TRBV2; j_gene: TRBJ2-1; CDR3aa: CASSRPRGAQFF
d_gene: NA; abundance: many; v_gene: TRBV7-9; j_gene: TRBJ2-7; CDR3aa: CASSLGLTLEQYF
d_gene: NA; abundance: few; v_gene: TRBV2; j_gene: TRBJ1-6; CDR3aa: CASSEVATGTLHF
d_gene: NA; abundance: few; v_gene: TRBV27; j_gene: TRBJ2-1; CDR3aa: CASSHTPQTSPNNEQFF
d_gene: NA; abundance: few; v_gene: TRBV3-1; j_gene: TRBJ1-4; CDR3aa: CASSQQATNEKLFF
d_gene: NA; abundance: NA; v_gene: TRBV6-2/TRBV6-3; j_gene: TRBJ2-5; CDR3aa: CASSWQAGETQYF
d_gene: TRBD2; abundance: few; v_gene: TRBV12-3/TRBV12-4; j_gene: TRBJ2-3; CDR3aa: CASSFRDYTTDTQYF
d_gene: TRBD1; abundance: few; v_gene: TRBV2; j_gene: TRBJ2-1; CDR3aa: CASSQSRDSSYNEQFF
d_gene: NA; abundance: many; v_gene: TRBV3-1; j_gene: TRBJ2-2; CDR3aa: CASSPRTNTGELFF
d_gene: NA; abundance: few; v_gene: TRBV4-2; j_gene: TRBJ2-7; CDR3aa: CASSHITRGTYEQYF
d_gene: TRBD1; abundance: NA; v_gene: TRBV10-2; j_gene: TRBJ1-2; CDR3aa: CACQPDRAFGRYTF
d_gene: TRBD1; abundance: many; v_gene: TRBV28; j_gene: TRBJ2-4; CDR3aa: CASSLRDRIKNIQYF
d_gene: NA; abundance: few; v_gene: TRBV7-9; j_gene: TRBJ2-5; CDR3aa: CASSSIVKQKETQYF
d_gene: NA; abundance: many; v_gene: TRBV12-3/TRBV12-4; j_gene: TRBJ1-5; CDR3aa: CASSLGGQPQHF
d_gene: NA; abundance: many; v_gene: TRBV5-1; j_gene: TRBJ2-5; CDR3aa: CASSLEGVRTQYF
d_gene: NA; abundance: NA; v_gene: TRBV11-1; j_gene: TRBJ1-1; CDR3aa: CASSLDRDVTEAFF
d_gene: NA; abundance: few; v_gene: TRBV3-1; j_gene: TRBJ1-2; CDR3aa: CASSSNQGGYTF
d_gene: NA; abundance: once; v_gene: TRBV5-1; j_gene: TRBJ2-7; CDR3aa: CASSFAVSYEQYF
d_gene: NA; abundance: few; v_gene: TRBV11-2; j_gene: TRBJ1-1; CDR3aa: CASSFSGVTNTEAFF
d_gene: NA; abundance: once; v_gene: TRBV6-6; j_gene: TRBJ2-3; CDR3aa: CASSYSSGANWHTQYF
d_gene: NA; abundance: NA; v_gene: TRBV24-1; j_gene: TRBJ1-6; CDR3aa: CATSQGDNSPLHF
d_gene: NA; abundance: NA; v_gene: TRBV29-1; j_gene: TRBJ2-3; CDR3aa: CSVRDGDPTDTQYF
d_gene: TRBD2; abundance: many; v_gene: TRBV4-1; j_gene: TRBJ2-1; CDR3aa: CASSQEGLAGIYEQFF
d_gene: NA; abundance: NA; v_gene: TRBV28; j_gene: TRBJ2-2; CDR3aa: CASSPGAGGFTGELFF
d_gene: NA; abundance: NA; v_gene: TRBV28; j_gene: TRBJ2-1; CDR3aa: CASSTPSYSYNEQFF
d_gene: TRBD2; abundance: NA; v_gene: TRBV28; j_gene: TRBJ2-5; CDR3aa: CATSLMTSSQETQYF
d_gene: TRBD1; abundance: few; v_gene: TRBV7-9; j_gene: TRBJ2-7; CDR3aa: CASSLDGQGAGQYF
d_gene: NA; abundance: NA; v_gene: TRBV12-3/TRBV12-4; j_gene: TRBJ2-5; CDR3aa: CASSLRGLIKETQYF
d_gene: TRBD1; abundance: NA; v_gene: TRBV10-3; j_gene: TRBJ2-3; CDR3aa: CAISESEGATDTQYF
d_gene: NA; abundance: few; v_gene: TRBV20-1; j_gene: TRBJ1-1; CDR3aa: CIPFLVNTEAFF
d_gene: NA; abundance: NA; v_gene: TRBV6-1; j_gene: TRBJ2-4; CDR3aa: CVSILTRTLAKNIQYF
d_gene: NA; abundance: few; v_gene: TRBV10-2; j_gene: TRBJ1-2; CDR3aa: CASSEFQGQYGYTF
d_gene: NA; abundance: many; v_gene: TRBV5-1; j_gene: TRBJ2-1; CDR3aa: CASSLVGSGDEQFF
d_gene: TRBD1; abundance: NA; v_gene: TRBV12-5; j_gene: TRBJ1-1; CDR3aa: CASGYQGGTEAFF